The rows below give T cell receptor beta chains drawn from one sample of a study of T cells in Graves' hyperthyroidism and ophthalmopathy. Via MiXCR, TCRdb re-called the multiplex PCR reads, giving one row per CDR3 protein. Seen here are hundreds of thousands of distinct CDR3 sequences, roughly 15% observed once, and the top ten hold 10%. The sample consisted of blood. The receptors come from a young woman with Graves' hyperthyroidism. The conserved cysteine and the conserved F or W are not part of the CDR3 here.

CDR3 protein,V gene,J gene
ASIRAGTRETQY,TRBV6-1,TRBJ2-5
ASSLTLYRGFNQPQH,TRBV6-2/TRBV6-3,TRBJ1-5
ASSYTGTRVPGRQY,TRBV6-6,TRBJ2-7
ASSYSPGFSYQETQY,TRBV7-9,TRBJ2-5
SARVPKRSTDTQY,TRBV20-1,TRBJ2-3
SAKPGQEITLH,TRBV20-1,TRBJ1-6
ASSFRDRVYEQY,TRBV13,TRBJ2-7
SAPSGGPTDTQY,TRBV20-1,TRBJ2-3
ASTEGGGALFSGYT,TRBV2,TRBJ1-2
SVQTGHYGYT,TRBV20-1,TRBJ1-2
SARDTRKNTGELF,TRBV20-1,TRBJ2-2
ASTPRASPWSEQY,TRBV12-3/TRBV12-4,TRBJ2-7
ASSLHRGLYEQY,TRBV28,TRBJ2-7
ASRNQGRSDGYT,TRBV6-1,TRBJ1-2
ASSQRGEYNEQF,TRBV7-9,TRBJ2-1
ASSLGVEDEQY,TRBV5-1,TRBJ2-7
AISEEAGGPYEQF,TRBV10-3,TRBJ2-1
AWKRQGYNEQF,TRBV30,TRBJ2-1
ASRRGLGDTQY,TRBV5-1,TRBJ2-3
ASSFTPPGQGATGELF,TRBV7-3,TRBJ2-2
ASSFGRNEQF,TRBV27,TRBJ2-1
ASRGTVLRPEAF,TRBV28,TRBJ1-1
AWRVPQGVRMNTEAF,TRBV30,TRBJ1-1
ASSLVAGALDEQF,TRBV7-9,TRBJ2-1
ATSDLWQGNEQF,TRBV24-1,TRBJ2-1
ASSQEVPLVAGGVTDTQY,TRBV4-3,TRBJ2-3
ASSPEKYRARQETQY,TRBV6-1,TRBJ2-5
SVVRVAGETQY,TRBV29-1,TRBJ2-5
ASRGRGTGHSYERY,TRBV12-3/TRBV12-4,TRBJ2-7
ASSLGRTRIGDEQF,TRBV5-8,TRBJ2-1
ASIESATVNYGYT,TRBV19,TRBJ1-2
SAVTDRVGQPQH,TRBV29-1,TRBJ1-5
ASSLGSTSEHYEQY,TRBV5-5,TRBJ2-7
ASSSDFIDTQY,TRBV2,TRBJ2-3
ATSSHKSSYEQY,TRBV15,TRBJ2-7
SVPEWGDTQY,TRBV20-1,TRBJ2-3
ASSQGGLEVAF,TRBV3-1,TRBJ1-1
ASSLIKDTQY,TRBV28,TRBJ2-3
ASSLAGSNRGSDEQF,TRBV5-4,TRBJ2-1
ASSVEAGGPSEQF,TRBV9,TRBJ2-1
ASSFSSGSFSGELF,TRBV7-8,TRBJ2-2
SARRTPGNTIY,TRBV20-1,TRBJ1-3
ASRPTGVNEQF,TRBV12-3/TRBV12-4,TRBJ2-1
ASSFGLAGNNEQF,TRBV7-2,TRBJ2-1
ATQSRAGGENIQY,TRBV15,TRBJ2-4
ASSSREAPYEQY,TRBV6-5,TRBJ2-7
ASSLSFTGFGNEQF,TRBV6-1,TRBJ2-1
ASSSTSGRAPYNEQF,TRBV27,TRBJ2-1
ASGLVTSGVAKNIQY,TRBV12-5,TRBJ2-4
ASSSDRGEQY,TRBV10-2,TRBJ2-7
ASSSYSGNEQY,TRBV7-9,TRBJ2-7